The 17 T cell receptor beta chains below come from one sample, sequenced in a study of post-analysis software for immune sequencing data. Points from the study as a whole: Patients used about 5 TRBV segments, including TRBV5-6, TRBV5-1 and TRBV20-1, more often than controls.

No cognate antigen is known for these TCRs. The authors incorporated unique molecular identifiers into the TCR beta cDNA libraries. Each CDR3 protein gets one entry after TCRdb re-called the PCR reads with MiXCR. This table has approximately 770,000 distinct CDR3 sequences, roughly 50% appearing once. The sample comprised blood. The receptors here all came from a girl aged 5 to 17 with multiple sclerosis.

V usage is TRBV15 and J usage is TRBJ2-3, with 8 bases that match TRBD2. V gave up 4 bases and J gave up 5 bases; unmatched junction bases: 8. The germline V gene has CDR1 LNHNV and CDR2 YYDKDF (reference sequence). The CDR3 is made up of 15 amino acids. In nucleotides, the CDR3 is TGTGCCACCAGCACTACTAGCGGAGCGGGAGATACGCAGTATTTT. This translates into CATSTTSGAGDTQYF.

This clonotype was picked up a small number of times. This CDR3 is CSAGDSSGANVLTF. In nucleotides, the CDR3 is TGCAGCGCCGGGGACAGCTCTGGGGCCAACGTCCTGACTTTC. The chain uses TRBV29-1 and TRBJ2-6; 7 bases fit TRBD1. There are 14 residues in the CDR3. Germline trimming cut 7 bases from V and 0 bases from J; bases unmatched to any gene: 3. Germline V gene lookup returns CDR1 SQVTM and CDR2 ANQGSEA.

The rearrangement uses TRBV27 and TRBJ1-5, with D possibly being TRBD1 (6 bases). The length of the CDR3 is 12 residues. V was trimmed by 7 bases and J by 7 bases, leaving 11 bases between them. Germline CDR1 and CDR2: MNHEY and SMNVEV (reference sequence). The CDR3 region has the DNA TGTGCCAGCAAACAGGGATTGCAGCCCCAGCATTTT. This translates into CASKQGLQPQHF.

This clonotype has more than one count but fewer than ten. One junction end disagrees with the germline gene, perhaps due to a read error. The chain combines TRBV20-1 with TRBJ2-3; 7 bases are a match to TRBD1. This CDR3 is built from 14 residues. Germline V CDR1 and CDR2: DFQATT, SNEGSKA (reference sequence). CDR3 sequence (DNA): TGCAGTGCTCACGGACAGGTCAGCACGGATACGCAGTATTTT. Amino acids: CSAHGQVSTDTQYF.

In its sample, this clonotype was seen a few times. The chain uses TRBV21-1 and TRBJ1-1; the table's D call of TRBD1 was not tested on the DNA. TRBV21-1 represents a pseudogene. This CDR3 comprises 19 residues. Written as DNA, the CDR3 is TGTGCCAGCAGCAAAGCCGGGACAGGGGGCTGTGTTTTGGACACTGAAGCTTTCTTT. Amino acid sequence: CASSKAGTGGCVLDTEAFF.

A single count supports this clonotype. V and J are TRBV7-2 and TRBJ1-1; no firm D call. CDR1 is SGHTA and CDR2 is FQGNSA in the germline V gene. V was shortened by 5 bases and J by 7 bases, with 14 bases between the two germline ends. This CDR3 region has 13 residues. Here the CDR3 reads CASSPHRAFEAFF. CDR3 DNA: TGTGCCAGCAGCCCTCATCGGGCGTTTGAAGCTTTCTTT.

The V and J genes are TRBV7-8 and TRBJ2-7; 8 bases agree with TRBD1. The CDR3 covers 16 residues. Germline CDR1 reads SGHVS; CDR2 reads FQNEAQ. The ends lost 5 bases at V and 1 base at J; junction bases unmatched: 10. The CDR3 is CASSGAGTGLSYEQYF. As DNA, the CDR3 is TGTGCCAGCAGCGGAGCCGGGACAGGTCTTTCCTACGAGCAGTACTTC.

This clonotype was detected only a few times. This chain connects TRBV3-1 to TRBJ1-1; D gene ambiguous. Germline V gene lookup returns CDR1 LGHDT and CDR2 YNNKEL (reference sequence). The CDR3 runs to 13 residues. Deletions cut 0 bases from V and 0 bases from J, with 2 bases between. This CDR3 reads CASSQDMNTEAFF. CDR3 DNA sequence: TGTGCCAGCAGCCAAGATATGAACACTGAAGCTTTCTTT.

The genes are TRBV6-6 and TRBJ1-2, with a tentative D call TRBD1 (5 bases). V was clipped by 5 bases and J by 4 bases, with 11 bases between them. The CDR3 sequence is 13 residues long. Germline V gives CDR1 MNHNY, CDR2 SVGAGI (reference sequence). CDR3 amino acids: CASSTAGAYGYTF. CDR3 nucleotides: TGTGCCAGCAGTACGGCCGGGGCCTATGGCTACACCTTC.

CDR3 residues: CSARDPGVGRSSYNEQFF. The CDR3, as DNA: TGCAGTGCTAGAGACCCGGGGGTGGGGAGGTCCTCCTACAATGAGCAGTTCTTC. The chain has TRBV20-1 and TRBJ2-1; a weak D match, TRBD2 (6 bases). Germline CDR1 DFQATT, CDR2 SNEGSKA (reference sequence). The CDR3 is made up of 18 amino acids. V was trimmed by 0 bases and J by 0 bases, leaving 18 bases between them.

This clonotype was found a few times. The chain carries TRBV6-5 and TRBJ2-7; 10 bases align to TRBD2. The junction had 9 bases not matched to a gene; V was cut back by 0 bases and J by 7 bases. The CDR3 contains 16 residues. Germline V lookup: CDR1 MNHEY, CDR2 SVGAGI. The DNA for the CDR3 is TGTGCCAGCAGTTACTCGCCCAGCGGGAGGGGGCGGGAGCAGTACTTC. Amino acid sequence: CASSYSPSGRGREQYF.

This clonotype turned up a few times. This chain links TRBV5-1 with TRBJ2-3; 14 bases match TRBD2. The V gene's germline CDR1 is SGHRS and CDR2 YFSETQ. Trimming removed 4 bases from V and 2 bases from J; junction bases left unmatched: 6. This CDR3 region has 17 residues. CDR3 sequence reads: CASSPGLAGVHTDTQYF. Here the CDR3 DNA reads TGCGCCAGCAGCCCGGGACTAGCGGGAGTCCACACAGATACGCAGTATTTT. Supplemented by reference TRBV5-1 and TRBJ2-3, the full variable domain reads KAGVTQTPRYLIKTRGQQVTLSCSPISGHRSVSWYQQTPGQGLQFLFEYFSETQRNKGNFPGRFSGRQFSNSRSEMNVSTLELGDSALYLCASSPGLAGVHTDTQYFGPGTRLTVL.

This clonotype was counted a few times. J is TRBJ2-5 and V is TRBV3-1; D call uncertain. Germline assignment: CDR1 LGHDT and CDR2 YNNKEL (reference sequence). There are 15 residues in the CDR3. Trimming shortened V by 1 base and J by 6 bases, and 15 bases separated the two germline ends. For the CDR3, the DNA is TGTGCCAGCAGCCAAGCTGAGGAAAGGCGGAAGACCCAGTACTTC. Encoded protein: CASSQAEERRKTQYF.

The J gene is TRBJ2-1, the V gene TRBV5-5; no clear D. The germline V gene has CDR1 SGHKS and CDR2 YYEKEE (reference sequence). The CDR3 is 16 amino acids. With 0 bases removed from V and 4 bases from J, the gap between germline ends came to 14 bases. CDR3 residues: CASSLGAASKYNEQFF. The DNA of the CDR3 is TGTGCCAGCAGCTTGGGGGCAGCGTCAAAATACAATGAGCAGTTCTTC.

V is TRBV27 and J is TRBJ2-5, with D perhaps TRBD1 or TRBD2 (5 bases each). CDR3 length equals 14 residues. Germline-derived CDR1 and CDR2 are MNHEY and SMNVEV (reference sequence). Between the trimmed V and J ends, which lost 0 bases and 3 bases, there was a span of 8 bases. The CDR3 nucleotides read TGTGCCAGCAGTTTATCGGGGGTAAAAGAGACCCAGTACTTC. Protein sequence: CASSLSGVKETQYF.

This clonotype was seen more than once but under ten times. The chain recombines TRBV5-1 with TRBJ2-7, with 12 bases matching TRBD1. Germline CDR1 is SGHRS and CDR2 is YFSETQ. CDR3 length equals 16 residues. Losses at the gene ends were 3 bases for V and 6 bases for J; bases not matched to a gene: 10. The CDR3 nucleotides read TGCGCCAGCAGCTACAATCCCGGGACAGGGGGCTCCGAGCAGTACTTC. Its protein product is CASSYNPGTGGSEQYF.

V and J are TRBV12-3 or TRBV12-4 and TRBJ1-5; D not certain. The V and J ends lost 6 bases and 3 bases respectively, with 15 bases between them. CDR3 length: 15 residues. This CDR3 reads CASRSDRSLNQPQHF. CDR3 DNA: TGTGCCAGCAGATCCGATAGGTCCCTCAATCAGCCCCAGCATTTT.